Listed below are T cell receptor beta chains from one sample, sequenced in a study of OX40 agonist ivuxolimab in advanced cancers. This table comes from immunoSEQ multiplex PCR, and its TCRdb copy is limited to in-frame clones, with some not included. The repertoire holds tens of thousands of clones, with about 85% as singletons. Here the sequenced sample was CD4+ or CD8+ T cells sorted from blood, taken in a trial of the OX40 agonist ivuxolimab. These TCRs come from an adult with an advanced solid tumor such as melanoma, head and neck, liver or kidney cancer. Each CDR3 is given with its conserved first and last residue. Fields, in order: clone size, CDR3 length, J gene, V gene, D gene, CDR3 DNA, CDR3 protein. D genes are given only for firm matches. Clone size is shown for a subset of rows, as once, few, many or a class of expanded clone.

clone size: few; CDR3 length: 18; J gene: TRBJ2-3; V gene: TRBV10-1; D gene: TRBD2; CDR3 DNA: TGCGCCAGCAGCCCGATGAGCCCGACTAGCGCAGAGTCAGATACGCAGTATTTT; CDR3 protein: CASSPMSPTSAESDTQYF
clone size: .; CDR3 length: 13; J gene: TRBJ2-2; V gene: TRBV2; D gene: .; CDR3 DNA: TGTGCCAGCAGTATGTCTCCCGGGGGGGAGCTGTTTTTT; CDR3 protein: CASSMSPGGELFF
clone size: .; CDR3 length: 14; J gene: TRBJ1-3; V gene: TRBV10-3; D gene: TRBD1; CDR3 DNA: TGTGCCATCAGGGGACAGGGCGCGGGAAACACCATATATTTT; CDR3 protein: CAIRGQGAGNTIYF
clone size: .; CDR3 length: 12; J gene: TRBJ2-7; V gene: TRBV10-3; D gene: .; CDR3 DNA: TGTGCCATCCTGTCCCATGCCTACGAGCAGTACTTC; CDR3 protein: CAILSHAYEQYF
clone size: .; CDR3 length: 12; J gene: TRBJ1-1; V gene: TRBV5-6; D gene: .; CDR3 DNA: TGTGCCAGCAGCTTGCGACCCACTGAAGCTTTCTTT; CDR3 protein: CASSLRPTEAFF
clone size: few; CDR3 length: 14; J gene: TRBJ1-2; V gene: TRBV5-1; D gene: .; CDR3 DNA: TGCGCCAGCAGCTTGGAATCTCAAAACTATGGCTACACCTTC; CDR3 protein: CASSLESQNYGYTF
clone size: .; CDR3 length: 15; J gene: TRBJ2-3; V gene: TRBV5-1; D gene: TRBD2; CDR3 DNA: TGCGCCAGCAGCTTGGTGGCTAGCGGGAGAAATACGCAGTATTTT; CDR3 protein: CASSLVASGRNTQYF
clone size: .; CDR3 length: 17; J gene: TRBJ2-5; V gene: TRBV5-6; D gene: TRBD1; CDR3 DNA: TGTGCCAGCAGCGGCTACCCGGGGACAGCCTTTCAAGAGACCCAGTACTTC; CDR3 protein: CASSGYPGTAFQETQYF
clone size: .; CDR3 length: 16; J gene: TRBJ2-2; V gene: TRBV27; D gene: .; CDR3 DNA: TGTGCCAGCAGTCCCAGGCAGAGGGGGGCGTTCGGGGAGCTGTTTTTT; CDR3 protein: CASSPRQRGAFGELFF
clone size: .; CDR3 length: 15; J gene: TRBJ1-1; V gene: TRBV7-9; D gene: .; CDR3 DNA: TGTGCCAGCAGCTTACCACAGGGTCCCGGCACTGAAGCTTTCTTT; CDR3 protein: CASSLPQGPGTEAFF
clone size: .; CDR3 length: 14; J gene: TRBJ2-7; V gene: TRBV7-2; D gene: TRBD2; CDR3 DNA: TGTGCCAGCAGCTTAGGACTAGCGGGAGCCGAGCAGTACTTC; CDR3 protein: CASSLGLAGAEQYF
clone size: .; CDR3 length: 18; J gene: TRBJ2-5; V gene: TRBV4-1; D gene: TRBD2; CDR3 DNA: TGCGCCAGCAGCCAAGATCCCAAGCAGGGACTAGCGCAAGAGACCCAGTACTTC; CDR3 protein: CASSQDPKQGLAQETQYF
clone size: .; CDR3 length: 13; J gene: TRBJ2-5; V gene: TRBV13; D gene: .; CDR3 DNA: TGTGCCAGCAGCTTAGAGATTCAAGAGACCCAGTACTTC; CDR3 protein: CASSLEIQETQYF